A single sample gave rise to the 12 T cell receptor beta chains below, sequenced in a study of shared clonotypes between healthy human individuals. This table comes from immunoSEQ multiplex PCR, and its TCRdb copy is limited to in-frame clones, with some not included. This table holds hundreds of thousands of clones, approximately 79% found once. The sample taken for sequencing was memory CD4+ T cells sorted from blood. The subset denotes: CD45RA-negative fraction. The receptors originated from a woman aged 25 to 45 in good health.

The CDR3, as DNA: TGTGCCAGCAGTTACTACGGCGGACTTTACAATGAGCAGTTCTTC. Its translation: CASSYYGGLYNEQFF. The chain is built from TRBV6-6 and TRBJ2-1, with D possibly being TRBD2 (5 bases). V dropped 1 base and J dropped 4 bases, with 11 bases sitting between them. CDR1 and CDR2 from the germline V gene are MNHNY and SVGAGI (reference sequence). The CDR3 loop spans 15 amino acids.

This rearrangement joins TRBV5-4 to TRBJ1-5; D not resolved. Trimming cost V 2 bases and J 3 bases, with 3 bases left between them. Germline V gene lookup returns CDR1 SGHNT and CDR2 YYREEE (reference sequence). CDR3 length equals 12 residues. CDR3 nucleotide sequence: TGTGCCAGCAGCTTAACCAATCAGCCCCAGCATTTT. As protein: CASSLTNQPQHF.

This clone was seen just once. The chain joins TRBV10-3 to TRBJ2-7; 10 nucleotides line up with TRBD2. Germline CDR1 reads ENHRY; CDR2 reads SYGVKD. V was pared by 4 bases and J by 6 bases, with 18 bases of the junction left unmatched. The length of the CDR3 is 18 residues. CDR3 in DNA: TGTGCCATCAGTGGGGGGGCTAGCGGGAGTGTTGGGGTTCGCGAGCAGTACTTC. This codes for CAISGGASGSVGVREQYF.

The chain combines TRBV11-2 with TRBJ2-1, with 12 bases that match TRBD2. The CDR3 length is 13 residues. V was clipped by 1 base and J by 15 bases; unmatched bases: 4. Germline V gene data show CDR1 as SGHAT and CDR2 as FQNNGV. The CDR3 DNA follows: TGTGCCAGCAGCTTAGGACTAGCGGGAGAGGGGTTCTTC. Encoded protein: CASSLGLAGEGFF.

This clone turned up a few times. The chain employs TRBV11-2 and TRBJ1-1; weak D call: TRBD1 (6 bases). Germline V gives CDR1 SGHAT, CDR2 FQNNGV. The CDR3 runs 15 residues. The ends were cut back, 4 bases at V and 1 base at J, with 13 bases in the middle. The CDR3 reads CASSSSDRQNTEAFF. Written as DNA, the CDR3 is TGTGCCAGCAGCTCTTCCGACAGGCAGAACACTGAAGCTTTCTTT.

The chain joins TRBV28 to TRBJ1-2; tentative D call: TRBD1 (5 bases). Trimming took 6 bases from V and 3 from J, leaving 23 bases between them. The length of the CDR3 is 17 residues. CDR1 is MDHEN, CDR2 SYDVKM, per germline. CDR3 loop: CASRVGGSGTMDYGYTF. The DNA of the CDR3 is TGTGCCAGCAGGGTCGGGGGGAGTGGTACTATGGACTATGGCTACACCTTC.

The chain uses TRBV28 and TRBJ2-3; no reliable D call. The CDR3 loop spans 12 amino acids. Trimming left V 9 bases short and J 1 base short, with 8 bases between. Germline CDR1 reads MDHEN; CDR2 reads SYDVKM. In nucleotides, the CDR3 is TGTGCCAGTCGGATTCGCACAGATACGCAGTATTTT. This translates into CASRIRTDTQYF.

In its sample, this clone was seen a few times. V and J are TRBV29-1 and TRBJ1-2; 10 bases are shared with TRBD1. The CDR3 is 14 amino acids. CDR1 and CDR2 from the germline V gene are SQVTM and ANQGSEA. Trimming at V came to 0 bases and at J to 7 bases, leaving 5 bases not matched to a gene. The CDR3 region is CSVEDRQGASGYTF. CDR3 bases: TGCAGCGTTGAAGACAGACAGGGGGCATCTGGCTACACCTTC.

This sequence joins TRBV28 and TRBJ2-2, with 10 bases aligning to TRBD2. This CDR3 has 18 amino acids. Germline V CDR1 and CDR2: MDHEN, SYDVKM. With 1 base clipped from V and 2 bases from J, the junction kept 7 bases outside the gene matches. In nucleotides, the CDR3 is TGTGCCAGCAGTTTATATGGTGTAGCGGGAGGTAACACCGGGGAGCTGTTTTTT. Amino acid sequence: CASSLYGVAGGNTGELFF.

The genes are TRBV6-1 and TRBJ2-5; no clear D gene. The CDR3 has 15 residues. V was clipped by 4 bases and J by 2 bases, with 14 bases between them. Germline loops: CDR1 MNHNS, CDR2 SASEGT. CDR3: CASSAPGLGQETQYF. The CDR3 DNA reads TGTGCCAGCAGTGCCCCCGGGCTAGGGCAAGAGACCCAGTACTTC.

The rearrangement uses TRBV5-1 and TRBJ1-2; TRBD1 aligns across 8 bases. CDR1 SGHRS and CDR2 YFSETQ come from the germline V gene. After removal of 0 bases from V and 0 bases from J, the junction contained 13 bases not matched to a gene. The CDR3 length is 19 residues. CDR3 sequence: CASSLGTGTGVQSNYGYTF. CDR3 nucleotides: TGCGCCAGCAGCTTGGGGACCGGGACAGGCGTCCAGTCTAACTATGGCTACACCTTC.

The chain links TRBV11-3 to TRBJ2-3, with 13 nucleotides matching TRBD2. After removal of 5 bases from V and 5 bases from J, the junction contained 7 bases not matched to a gene. CDR3 length: 16 residues. Germline CDR1 SGHNT, CDR2 YENEEA. CDR3: CASSEGLAGTLDTQYF. The DNA for the CDR3 is TGTGCCAGCAGCGAGGGACTAGCGGGAACCTTAGATACGCAGTATTTT.